A selection of T cell receptor beta chains follows, all from one sample in a study of cytomegalovirus exposure and HLA in healthy donors. Sequencing was performed with immunoSEQ multiplex PCR; in TCRdb, only in-frame clones are kept and a portion is missing. The sample shows 200,000 or so clones, roughly 80% of them seen only once. Material for sequencing was PBMCs. The receptors were gathered from a girl aged 2-10 years in good health and CMV-seronegative. CDR3s include the opening cysteine and the closing phenylalanine or tryptophan. The D gene is left open where the match is weak. Size values are once, few and many counts, or a class for expanded clones, and some rows have none.

clone size,J gene,D gene,V gene,CDR3 DNA,CDR3 protein
few,TRBJ1-1,TRBD1,TRBV19,TGTGCCAGTAGCCCATCGGAGGGGGCCTCTGAAGCTTTCTTT,CASSPSEGASEAFF
NA,TRBJ2-2,NA,TRBV6-6,TGTGCCAGCAGGGAGACAGAAGCCGGGGAGCTGTTTTTT,CASRETEAGELFF
NA,TRBJ2-1,TRBD2,TRBV11-2,TGTGCCAGCAGCTTAGGGATTGCTAGCGGGAACTTATTCTTC,CASSLGIASGNLFF
NA,TRBJ2-7,TRBD2,TRBV9,TGTGCCAGCAGCGCCGGACTAGCGGGAGGCGAGCAGTACTTC,CASSAGLAGGEQYF
once,TRBJ2-1,TRBD2,TRBV5-6,TGTGCCAGCAGCTTGGAAAGCGGGGGTTTCCACAATGAGCAGTTCTTC,CASSLESGGFHNEQFF
NA,TRBJ1-5,NA,TRBV19,TGTGCCAGTCGCCTGAGTAGTAGCAATCAGCCCCAGCATTTT,CASRLSSSNQPQHF
once,TRBJ1-4,NA,TRBV7-9,TGTGCCAGCAGCTCCAACACCCCAACTAATGAAAAACTGTTTTTT,CASSSNTPTNEKLFF
NA,TRBJ2-7,TRBD1,TRBV6-5,TGTGCCAGCAGTTCCTCCGGGACAGGGCTCTACGAGCAGTACTTC,CASSSSGTGLYEQYF
NA,TRBJ1-1,NA,TRBV19,TGTGCCAGTAGTATCGCTTGGGGGGTCGGGAACACTGAAGCTTTCTTT,CASSIAWGVGNTEAFF
NA,TRBJ2-2,NA,TRBV6-1,TGTGCCAGCAGTGAAGCGAAGAGAGGCGCCGGGGAGCTGTTTTTT,CASSEAKRGAGELFF
few,TRBJ2-2,NA,TRBV5-4,TGTGCCAGCAGCTGGGGCGGGAACACCGGGGAGCTGTTTTTT,CASSWGGNTGELFF
NA,TRBJ1-1,NA,TRBV12-5,TGTGCTAGTGGTGGGACTCCGGGATCTGAAGCTTTCTTT,CASGGTPGSEAFF
NA,TRBJ2-5,NA,TRBV18,TGTGCCAGCTCACCGGTGCGAGAGACCCAGTACTTC,CASSPVRETQYF
NA,TRBJ2-7,TRBD2,TRBV15,TGTGCCACCAGCAGATCCTCACTAGCGGGAGAGGGCTACGAGCAGTACTTC,CATSRSSLAGEGYEQYF
few,TRBJ1-3,NA,TRBV18,TGTGCCAGCTCACCTAATAACTCTGGAAACACCATATATTTT,CASSPNNSGNTIYF
NA,TRBJ2-7,TRBD1,TRBV14,TGTGCCAGCAGCCAAGAGCCCGGGACAGGGTACGAGCAGTACTTC,CASSQEPGTGYEQYF
NA,TRBJ2-7,TRBD1,TRBV6-5,TGTGCCAGCAGTTCCACAGGGGTCTCCTACGAGCAGTACTTC,CASSSTGVSYEQYF
NA,TRBJ2-1,TRBD1,TRBV5-1,TGCGCCAGCAGCCTGGGGGACAGTTTCAATGAGCAGTTCTTC,CASSLGDSFNEQFF
once,TRBJ2-1,TRBD2,TRBV19,TGTGCCAGTTATACTAGCGACAATGAGCAGTTCTTC,CASYTSDNEQFF
few,TRBJ1-1,NA,TRBV4-1,TGCGCCAGCAGCCAAGATCTTGGGGCAGGTGGAGCTTTCTTT,CASSQDLGAGGAFF
NA,TRBJ1-3,NA,TRBV19,TGTGCCAGCCACATGGGGGGGACGGCCTCTGGAAACACCATATATTTT,CASHMGGTASGNTIYF
NA,TRBJ2-5,NA,TRBV19,TGTGCCAGTAGTATTCAAGACGGGGGGCGGGCATGGATCGACTTC,CASSIQDGGRAWIDF
few,TRBJ2-1,TRBD2,TRBV19,TGTGCCAGTAGTCCTCAGGCGGGGGGCAGCTACAATGAGCAGTTCTTC,CASSPQAGGSYNEQFF
NA,TRBJ2-3,TRBD2,TRBV4-1,TGCGCCAGCAGCCAAGGAGGCGCGGGGGAACTTTCAGATACGCAGTATTTT,CASSQGGAGELSDTQYF
NA,TRBJ2-2,TRBD1,TRBV7-9,TGTGCCAGCAGCTTAGCGGACAGCTGGGACAGGTCGTGGGAGCTGTTTTTT,CASSLADSWDRSWELFF
NA,TRBJ1-5,NA,TRBV27,TGTGCCAGCAGTGTCCACAACAATCAGCCCCAGCATTTT,CASSVHNNQPQHF
NA,TRBJ2-3,NA,TRBV11-2,TGTGCCAGCAGCTTATCTCGGGTAGATACGCAGTATTTT,CASSLSRVDTQYF
NA,TRBJ2-1,TRBD2,TRBV5-1,TGCGCCAGCAGCTTGGGAGCGGGAGTTGGATATGAGCAGTTCTTC,CASSLGAGVGYEQFF
NA,TRBJ2-3,TRBD2,TRBV7-6,TGTGCCAGCAGTTTAGGCGGGGGGGTTGAAGATACGCAGTATTTT,CASSLGGGVEDTQYF
once,TRBJ2-5,NA,TRBV7-9,TGTGCCAGCAGCCTACTTGAGACCCAGTACTTC,CASSLLETQYF
NA,TRBJ2-2,NA,TRBV14,TGTGCCAGCAGCCAAGGTGTCAGGGAATCGACCGGGGAGCTGTTTTTT,CASSQGVRESTGELFF
NA,TRBJ2-1,TRBD2,TRBV19,TGTGCCAGTAGTCTCAGCGGGGGCTCCTACAATGAGCAGTTCTTC,CASSLSGGSYNEQFF
NA,TRBJ1-2,NA,TRBV29-1,TGCAGCGTAGATGGCTCAACGCCTACAGGGTATGGCTACACCTTC,CSVDGSTPTGYGYTF
NA,TRBJ2-6,TRBD1,TRBV11-3,TGTGCCAGCAGCTTATCGACAGGGAGACTCTCTGGGGCCAACGTCCTGACTTTC,CASSLSTGRLSGANVLTF
NA,TRBJ2-1,NA,TRBV6-1,TGTGCCAGCAGTGATAGCGGTAAATACAATGAGCAGTTCTTC,CASSDSGKYNEQFF
NA,TRBJ2-2,TRBD1,TRBV5-6,TGTGCCAGCAGCTTACAGGGGGGCACCGGGGAGCTGTTTTTT,CASSLQGGTGELFF
NA,TRBJ2-3,TRBD2,TRBV19,TGTGCCAGTAGCCTACTCTTAGCGGGGGGAACAGATACGCAGTATTTT,CASSLLLAGGTDTQYF
NA,TRBJ2-7,NA,TRBV27,TGTGCCAGCGGCCCGGGACTGTACGAGCAGTACTTC,CASGPGLYEQYF
few,TRBJ2-7,NA,TRBV10-2,TGCGCCAGCAGTGAGAAGGGACTGCGTTCCGAGCAGTACTTC,CASSEKGLRSEQYF
NA,TRBJ1-2,NA,TRBV11-3,TGTGCCAGCAGCCAGCGGCCCTCTACTAACTATGGCTACACCTTC,CASSQRPSTNYGYTF
NA,TRBJ2-7,TRBD1,TRBV12-5,TGTGCTAGTGGTTTAGACAGGGGGCACGAGCAGTACTTC,CASGLDRGHEQYF
NA,TRBJ1-2,TRBD1,TRBV6-5,TGTGCCAGCAGTTACTCGACAGGGGGCTATGGCTACACCTTC,CASSYSTGGYGYTF
NA,TRBJ2-3,TRBD2,TRBV6-4,TGTGCCAGCAGTGCCGCCCGGACTAGCGGGGCAGATACGCAGTATTTT,CASSAARTSGADTQYF
NA,TRBJ2-1,NA,TRBV10-1,TGCGCCAGCAGTGAAGTGACTCGGCAGTTCTTC,CASSEVTRQFF
NA,TRBJ2-7,NA,TRBV2,TGTGCCAGCAGTGGACAGTTCCTCTCCTACGAGCAGTACTTC,CASSGQFLSYEQYF
NA,TRBJ2-2,TRBD2,TRBV10-3,TGTGCCATCAGTCCTACTAGCGGGTGGGGCACTGGGGAGCTGTTTTTT,CAISPTSGWGTGELFF
NA,TRBJ2-3,NA,TRBV5-6,TGTGCCAGCAGCTTCCGGGGGACGTCTAGCACAGATACGCAGTATTTT,CASSFRGTSSTDTQYF
NA,TRBJ2-2,NA,TRBV7-9,TGTGCCAGCAGCTTAAGCCCCGAGAACACCGGGGAGCTGTTTTTT,CASSLSPENTGELFF
NA,TRBJ1-1,TRBD1,TRBV13,TGTGCCAGCAGCTTAAGGGGACAGGCCTTCAACACTGAAGCTTTCTTT,CASSLRGQAFNTEAFF
NA,TRBJ1-2,TRBD1,TRBV27,TGTGCCAGCAGTAGGGACAGGCATTATGGCTACACCTTC,CASSRDRHYGYTF
NA,TRBJ1-1,NA,TRBV6-5,TGTGCCAGCAGTTACGGCGGGGCTGAAGCTTTCTTT,CASSYGGAEAFF
NA,TRBJ2-2,TRBD1,TRBV19,TGTGCCAGTAAAAGAGGGGACAGGGGCACGACCGGGGAGCTGTTTTTT,CASKRGDRGTTGELFF